One and the same sample provided the 6 T cell receptor beta chains below, sequenced in a study of blood T cell repertoires in COVID-19. Profiled with immunoSEQ multiplex PCR; TCRdb holds only in-frame clones, not every one. The sample contains tens of thousands of clones, over 75% of which appear only once. Sequencing input: peripheral blood. The receptors shown here come from a man older than 75 with active or convalescent COVID-19.

The V call is TRBV19, the J call TRBJ2-1; D may be TRBD2 (7 bases). The CDR3 contains 17 residues. Trimming shortened V by 6 bases and J by 4 bases, and 22 bases separated the two germline ends. The germline V gene has CDR1 LNHDA and CDR2 SQIVND (reference sequence). For the CDR3, the DNA is TGTGCCAGTAGCCATACCCACAGGGCGGGGGTGTACAATGAGCAGTTCTTC. Translated: CASSHTHRAGVYNEQFF.

The rearrangement joins TRBV6-5 to TRBJ1-6; no firm D call. The germline V gene encodes CDR1 MNHEY and CDR2 SVGAGI. The CDR3 covers 14 residues. The V and J ends lost 6 bases and 7 bases respectively, with 13 bases between them. This CDR3 reads CASRAGSPNSPLHF. Written as DNA, the CDR3 is TGTGCCAGCAGGGCTGGGAGTCCGAATTCACCCCTCCACTTT.

This chain uses TRBV2 with TRBJ2-6, with D possibly matching TRBD1 (5 bases). The CDR3 spans 14 residues. V shed 5 bases and J shed 4 bases, with 9 bases lying between them. The germline CDR1 and CDR2 sequences are SNHLY and FYNNEI. The CDR3 spells CASSTGSGANVLTF. The CDR3 DNA follows: TGTGCCAGCAGTACAGGATCCGGGGCCAACGTCCTGACTTTC.

This chain joins TRBV3-1 (or the pseudogene TRBV3-2) and TRBJ2-7; D unresolved. The CDR3 consists of 14 residues. V lost 2 bases and J 2 bases, leaving 10 bases between the germline ends. The germline V gene encodes CDR1 LGHDT and CDR2 YNNKEL (reference sequence). The CDR3 protein is CASSQSLVTYEQYF. CDR3 in DNA: TGTGCCAGCAGCCAAAGTTTAGTTACCTACGAGCAGTACTTC.

A single count supports this clone. This rearrangement joins TRBV6-1 to TRBJ1-5, with 12 bases matching TRBD1. CDR1 and CDR2 from the germline V gene are MNHNS and SASEGT. J was trimmed by 7 bases and V by 3 bases; bases with no gene match: 7. There are 16 residues in the CDR3. CDR3 sequence reads: CASSEPGQGALQPQHF. CDR3 coding DNA: TGTGCCAGCAGTGAGCCGGGACAGGGGGCCCTCCAGCCCCAGCATTTT.

The rearrangement uses TRBV5-1 and TRBJ1-1; D not resolved. The V and J ends lost 2 bases and 5 bases respectively, with 10 bases between them. The CDR3 extends over 13 amino acids. Germline CDR1 is SGHRS and CDR2 is YFSETQ. The chain's CDR3 is CASSFDPGTEAFF. CDR3 DNA sequence: TGCGCCAGCAGCTTCGATCCGGGTACTGAAGCTTTCTTT.